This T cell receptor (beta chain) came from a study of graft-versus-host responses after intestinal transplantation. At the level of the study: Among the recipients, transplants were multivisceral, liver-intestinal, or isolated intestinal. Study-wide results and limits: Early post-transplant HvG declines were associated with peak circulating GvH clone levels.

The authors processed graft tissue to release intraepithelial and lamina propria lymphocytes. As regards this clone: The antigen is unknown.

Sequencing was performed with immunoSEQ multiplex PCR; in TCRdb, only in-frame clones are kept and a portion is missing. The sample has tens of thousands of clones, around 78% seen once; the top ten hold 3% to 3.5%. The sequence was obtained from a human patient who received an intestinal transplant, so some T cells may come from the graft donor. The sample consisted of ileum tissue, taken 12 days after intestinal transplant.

The CDR3 DNA reads TGTGCCAGCACAGGGGACAGGGGGCGAGATACGCAGTATTTT. It yields the protein CASTGDRGRDTQYF. The gene calls are TRBV7-8 and TRBJ2-3; 12 bases are a match to TRBD1. The V and J ends lost 7 bases and 5 bases, in that order; junction bases with no gene match: 4. This CDR3 has 14 amino acids. CDR1 is SGHVS, CDR2 FQNEAQ, per germline. The whole variable domain, filled in from reference TRBV7-8 and TRBJ2-3, reads GAGVSQSPRYKVAKRGQDVALRCDPISGHVSLFWYQQALGQGPEFLTYFQNEAQLDKSGLPSDRFFAERPEGSVSTLKIQRTQQEDSAVYLCASTGDRGRDTQYFGPGTRLTVL.